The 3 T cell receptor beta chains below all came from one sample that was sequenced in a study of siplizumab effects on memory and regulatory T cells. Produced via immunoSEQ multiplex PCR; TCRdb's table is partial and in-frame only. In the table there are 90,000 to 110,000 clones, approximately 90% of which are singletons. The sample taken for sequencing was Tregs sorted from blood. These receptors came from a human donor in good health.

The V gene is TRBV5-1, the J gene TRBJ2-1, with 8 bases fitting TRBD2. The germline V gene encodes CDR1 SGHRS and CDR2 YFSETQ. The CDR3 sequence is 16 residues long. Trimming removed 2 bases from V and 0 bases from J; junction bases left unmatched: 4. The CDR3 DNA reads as TGCGCCAGCAGCTTAGATAGCGGGGTCTCCTACAATGAGCAGTTCTTC. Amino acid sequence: CASSLDSGVSYNEQFF.

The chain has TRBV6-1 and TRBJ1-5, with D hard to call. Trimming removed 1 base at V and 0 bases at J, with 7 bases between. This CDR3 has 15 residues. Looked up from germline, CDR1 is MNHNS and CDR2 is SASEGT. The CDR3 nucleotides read TGTGCCAGCAGTGAAGAGCCTCATAGCAATCAGCCCCAGCATTTT. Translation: CASSEEPHSNQPQHF.

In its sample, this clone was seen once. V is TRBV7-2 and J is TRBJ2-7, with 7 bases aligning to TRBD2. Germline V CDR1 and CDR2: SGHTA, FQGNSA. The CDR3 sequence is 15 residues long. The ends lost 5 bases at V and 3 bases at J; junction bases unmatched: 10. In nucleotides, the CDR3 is TGTGCCAGCAGCCGAATCTTAGCGGGCCACTACGAGCAGTACTTC. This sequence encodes CASSRILAGHYEQYF.